This T cell receptor beta chain was captured by sequencing in a study of T-cell reconstitution after alpha-beta-depleted transplantation in children (dated by TCRdb to about 2016). Turning to the overall study: Using TCR repertoire profiling, the study followed T-cell immune reconstitution in a quantitative way in children after TCRalphabeta/CD19-depleted allogeneic hematopoietic cell transplantation.

The library was generated by PCR. The listed sequencing device is Illumina HiSeq 2500. TCR libraries were prepared with molecular barcoding, using unique molecular identifiers to normalize TCRbeta repertoire quantification. The public reads were reanalyzed by TCRdb: fastp trimming at Q25, MiXCR alignment, in-frame beta chains only. Each CDR3 protein gets just one entry, which takes the most common genes and DNA from the rows behind it. The sample has about a million distinct CDR3 sequences on record, roughly 29% of them singletons. In total, the top ten clones hold roughly 31% of the sample. The treatment or condition label, read with the paper, signifies: allogeneic hematopoietic cell transplantation with graft depleted of TCRalphabeta T cells and CD19 B cells. Transplant recipients were children who received TCRalphabeta/CD19-depleted allogeneic hematopoietic cell grafts. What the authors observed across the whole study: Over the following months the frequencies of hyperexpanded clones went down, and after one year T-cell counts and TCRbeta diversity were mostly credited to newly produced T cells. In some patients, the high TCRbeta diversity seen at day 60 was put down to recipient T cells and intrathymic progenitors that had survived conditioning. The apparently early alphabetaT-cell count recovery about two months after transplant was reportedly dependent on only several hundred rapidly expanded clones derived from non-depleted graft cells.

On this clonotype itself: Its antigen is unknown. Base qualities were left out, and no much larger clone turns up one base away.

Relative to germline, V is missing 6 bases and J is missing 3 bases, with 6 bases of the junction outside any gene match. Reading the germline V gene (reference sequence) gives CDR1 DFQATT and CDR2 SNEGSKA. Reading from cysteine to phenylalanine, the CDR3 counts 13 amino acids. The only DNA kept is the CDR3, 39 bases in frame from the first base. The source of this sequence is a boy younger than two who had a stem cell transplant for SCID, so the T cells may come from the graft donor. Sequenced material: PBMCs, mostly from graft donor cells, taken 360 days after TCRalphabeta/CD19-depleted stem cell transplant. The V and J genes are TRBV20-1 and TRBJ2-7; 9 bases in the middle match TRBD1. The DNA is as follows: TGCAGTGCCTCGGGACAGGGTATCTACGAGCAGTACTTC. Its translation reads: CSASGQGIYEQYF.